This T cell receptor beta chain was sequenced during a study of blood T cell repertoires in COVID-19. Clones were sequenced by immunoSEQ multiplex PCR, and TCRdb holds only the in-frame ones, with some missing. Of a few hundred thousand clones listed, 80% to 90% are singletons. The CDR3 extends over 14 amino acids. The germline gives CDR1 MNHEY, CDR2 SVGAGI. V was cut by 6 bases and J by 2 bases, with 11 bases left in between. This chain links TRBV6-5 with TRBJ2-1, with a tentative D call TRBD2 (7 bases). Sequencing used PBMCs or T cells enriched from blood (not recorded which). This sequence was found in a woman in her 50s who had recovered from COVID-19. The CDR3 region has the DNA TGTGCCAGCAGCTTGGGGGGGCCCTACAATGAGCAGTTCTTC. Protein product: CASSLGGPYNEQFF.